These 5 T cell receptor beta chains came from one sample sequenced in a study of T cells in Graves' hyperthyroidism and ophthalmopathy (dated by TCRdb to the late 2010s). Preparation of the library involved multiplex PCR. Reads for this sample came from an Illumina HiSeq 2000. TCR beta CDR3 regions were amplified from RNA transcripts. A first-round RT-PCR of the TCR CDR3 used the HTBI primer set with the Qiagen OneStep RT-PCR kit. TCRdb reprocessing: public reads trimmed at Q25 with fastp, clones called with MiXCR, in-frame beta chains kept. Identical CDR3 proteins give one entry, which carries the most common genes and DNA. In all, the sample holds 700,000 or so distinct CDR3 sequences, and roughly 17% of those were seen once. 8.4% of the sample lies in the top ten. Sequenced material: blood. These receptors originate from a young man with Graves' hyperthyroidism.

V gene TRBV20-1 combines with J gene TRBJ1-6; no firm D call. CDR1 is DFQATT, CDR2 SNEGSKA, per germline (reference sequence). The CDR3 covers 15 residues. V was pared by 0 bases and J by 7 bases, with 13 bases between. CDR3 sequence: CSARDPLLLNSPLHF. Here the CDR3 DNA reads TGCAGTGCTAGAGATCCCCTACTGCTGAATTCACCCCTCCACTTT.

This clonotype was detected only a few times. CDR3 nucleotide sequence: TGTGCCAGCAGTTTAAATATGGACGGGAGCTCTGGGGCCAACGTCCTGACTTTC. Amino acid sequence: CASSLNMDGSSGANVLTF. The chain couples TRBV27 to TRBJ2-6; D perhaps matches TRBD2 (6 bases). The CDR3 runs to 18 residues. The V gene lost 2 bases and the J gene lost 0 bases, with 14 bases spanning the gap. Germline V gene data show CDR1 as MNHEY and CDR2 as SMNVEV (reference sequence).

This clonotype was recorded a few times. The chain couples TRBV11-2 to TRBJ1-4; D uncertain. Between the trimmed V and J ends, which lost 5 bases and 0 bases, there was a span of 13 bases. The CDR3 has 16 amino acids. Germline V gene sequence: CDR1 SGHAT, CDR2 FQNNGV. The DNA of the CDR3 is TGTGCCAGCAGCCCCCGGCAACCTTCAACTAATGAAAAACTGTTTTTT. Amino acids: CASSPRQPSTNEKLFF.

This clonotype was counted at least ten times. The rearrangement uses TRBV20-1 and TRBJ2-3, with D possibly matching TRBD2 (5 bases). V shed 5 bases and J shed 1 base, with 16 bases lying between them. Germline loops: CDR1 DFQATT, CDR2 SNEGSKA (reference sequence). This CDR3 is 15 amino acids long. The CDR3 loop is CSAPLAIYRTDTQYF. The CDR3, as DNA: TGCAGTGCTCCTTTAGCGATTTACCGCACAGATACGCAGTATTTT.

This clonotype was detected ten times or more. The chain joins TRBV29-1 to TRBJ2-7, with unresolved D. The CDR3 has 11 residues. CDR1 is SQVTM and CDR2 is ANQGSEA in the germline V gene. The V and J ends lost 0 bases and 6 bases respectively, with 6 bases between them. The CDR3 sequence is CSVEEAAEQYF. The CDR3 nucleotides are TGCAGCGTTGAAGAGGCGGCCGAGCAGTACTTC.